The next 20 T cell receptor beta chains were all read from a single sample in a study of blood T cell repertoires in COVID-19 (dated by TCRdb to the early 2020s). Receptors were amplified or captured by the immunoSEQ multiplex PCR assay. In its TCRdb copy, this immuneACCESS table keeps in-frame sequences only and misses some clones. Where compared with another copy, unresolved V genes explain less than half of these, and the others have no known cause. The sample profile shows under 250,000 clones; 65% to 85% of them were found once. The ten largest account for 5.5% of the sample. The source material was peripheral blood. These receptors all come from a human donor in a cohort sampled during active COVID-19.

The CDR3, as DNA: TGTGCCAGCGGACGACAGGGATCCACTGAAGCTTTCTTT. It codes for CASGRQGSTEAFF. The gene calls are TRBV27 and TRBJ1-1; 7 nucleotides align to TRBD1. The CDR3 has 13 amino acids. The trim removed 8 bases at V and 4 bases at J, leaving 7 bases unmatched. In germline, CDR1 is MNHEY, CDR2 SMNVEV (reference sequence).

This chain joins TRBV27 and TRBJ2-7; 10 bases are shared with TRBD2. Germline V gives CDR1 MNHEY, CDR2 SMNVEV (reference sequence). V lost 7 bases to trimming and J lost 6 bases; unmatched junction nucleotides: 9. The length of the CDR3 is 14 residues. CDR3 coding DNA: TGTGCCAGCATGTCGGCTAGCGGGAGTACCGAGCAGTACTTC. Amino acid sequence: CASMSASGSTEQYF.

The table lists this clone with a few counts. The chain uses TRBV6-4 and TRBJ1-1; D unclear. This CDR3 contains 13 residues. In germline, CDR1 is MRHNA, CDR2 SNTAGT. V lost 6 bases and J lost 5, with 13 bases in between. The CDR3 sequence is CASSPDGRTEAFF. The CDR3 region has the DNA TGTGCCAGCAGCCCGGACGGGAGGACTGAAGCTTTCTTT.

The chain recombines TRBV7-6 with TRBJ2-3, with D possibly TRBD2 on 5 matching bases. From germline, CDR1 is SGHVS and CDR2 FNYEAQ. There are 14 residues in the CDR3. The V and J ends lost 3 bases and 5 bases respectively, with 12 bases between them. For the CDR3, the DNA is TGTGCCAGCAGCTTGGCGGGCTACGGAGATACGCAGTATTTT. As protein: CASSLAGYGDTQYF.

The chain employs TRBV30 and TRBJ1-6; 9 positions match TRBD1. Unmatched junction bases numbered 7, after V lost 2 bases and J lost 8 bases. This CDR3 has 15 residues. Germline V gene lookup returns CDR1 GTSNPN and CDR2 SVGIG (reference sequence). The CDR3 bases are TGTGCCTGGAGTACCTACAGGGGGCGCGATTCACCCCTCCACTTT. Its protein is CAWSTYRGRDSPLHF.

V usage is TRBV20-1 and J usage is TRBJ2-3; TRBD2 is a possible D gene (6 bases). Deletions cut 3 bases from V and 1 base from J, with 20 bases between. The CDR3 has 17 residues. Germline V gene data show CDR1 as DFQATT and CDR2 as SNEGSKA (reference sequence). Here the CDR3 reads CSASRAGIPLGTDTQYF. The CDR3 region has the DNA TGCAGTGCTAGTAGGGCGGGGATCCCGCTTGGCACAGATACGCAGTATTTT.

This rearrangement joins TRBV6-5 to TRBJ2-7; 9 bases are a match to TRBD1. V shed 6 bases, J shed 4 bases, and the junction held 4 bases outside the gene matches. Germline V gene data show CDR1 as MNHEY and CDR2 as SVGAGI. The CDR3 is 13 residues long. CDR3 DNA: TGTGCCAGCAGCTGGGACAGGGATTACGAGCAGTACTTC. It yields the protein CASSWDRDYEQYF.

This sequence joins TRBV6-6 and TRBJ1-6; D possibly corresponds to TRBD1 (6 bases). This CDR3 contains 14 residues. Trimming took 5 bases from V and 4 from J, leaving 9 bases between them. Germline loops: CDR1 MNHNY, CDR2 SVGAGI (reference sequence). DNA of the CDR3: TGTGCCAGCAGTCCAGGGGAGTATAATTCACCCCTCCACTTT. Residues: CASSPGEYNSPLHF.

The CDR3 DNA reads TGTGCCAGCAAGGCGGATCCAACTAATGAAAAACTGTTTTTT. Translated: CASKADPTNEKLFF. This chain uses TRBV6-6 with TRBJ1-4; D remains unclear. The CDR3 totals 14 residues. Trimming took off 7 bases at V and 0 bases at J, with 9 bases between the two ends. The V gene's germline CDR1 is MNHNY and CDR2 SVGAGI (reference sequence).

The genes are TRBV6-6 and TRBJ1-5; the match to TRBD1 covers 8 bases. Germline CDR1 is MNHNY and CDR2 is SVGAGI (reference sequence). Losses at the gene ends were 6 bases for V and 7 bases for J; bases not matched to a gene: 17. The CDR3 is made up of 17 amino acids. CDR3 residues: CASRRHETGGRIQPQHF. The CDR3, as DNA: TGTGCCAGCAGACGACACGAAACAGGGGGGAGGATCCAGCCCCAGCATTTT.

The rearrangement uses TRBV5-1 and TRBJ1-1; TRBD1 aligns across 9 bases. Germline values: CDR1 SGHRS, CDR2 YFSETQ. This CDR3 is built from 15 residues. Trimming removed 5 bases from V and 4 bases from J; junction bases left unmatched: 9. The CDR3 nucleotides read TGCGCCAGCAGGCCAACAGGGGGCCTTGGCACTGAAGCTTTCTTT. Translating gives CASRPTGGLGTEAFF.

This clone was seen a handful of times. The rearrangement links TRBV19 to TRBJ2-3; 8 nucleotides line up with TRBD2. Germline V lookup: CDR1 LNHDA, CDR2 SQIVND (reference sequence). V shed 5 bases and J 4 bases; nucleotides not matched to a gene: 8. This CDR3 contains 15 residues. In DNA, the CDR3 is TGTGCCAGTAGTCGCGGGGGGAAGACCGCAGATACGCAGTATTTT. As protein: CASSRGGKTADTQYF.

The chain has TRBV11-3 and TRBJ2-1; 10 bases align to TRBD2. J lost 4 bases, V lost 5 bases, and 5 bases had no gene match. Germline CDR1 and CDR2: SGHNT and YENEEA. This CDR3 region has 15 residues. DNA of the CDR3: TGTGCCAGCAGCCCGGCTAGCGGGAGTTACAATGAGCAGTTCTTC. It yields the protein CASSPASGSYNEQFF. Combining the CDR3 with reference TRBV11-3 and TRBJ2-1 gives the whole variable domain EAGVVQSPRYKIIEKKQPVAFWCNPISGHNTLYWYLQNLGQGPELLIRYENEEAVDDSQLPKDRFSAERLKGVDSTLKIQPAELGDSAVYLCASSPASGSYNEQFFGPGTRLTVL.

This chain uses TRBV4-1 with TRBJ2-7; no firm D call. The length of the CDR3 is 15 residues. The germline V gene encodes CDR1 MGHRA and CDR2 YSYEKL. Trimming cost V 0 bases and J 6 bases, with 15 bases left between them. The DNA for the CDR3 is TGCGCCAGCAGCCAAGAATCTAGTCTGTCGTTCGAGCAGTACTTC. Encoded protein: CASSQESSLSFEQYF.

This clone was picked up many times. The chain is built from TRBV4-2 and TRBJ2-1; 10 bases agree with TRBD2. Germline V gene data show CDR1 as LGHNA and CDR2 as YNFKEQ. Trimming at V came to 4 bases and at J to 3 bases, leaving 9 bases not matched to a gene. CDR3 length: 17 amino acids. CDR3 residues: CASSPGGLAAHYNEQFF. CDR3 bases: TGTGCCAGCAGCCCAGGAGGACTAGCGGCACACTACAATGAGCAGTTCTTC.

In nucleotides, the CDR3 is TGTGCCAGCACTCCTGGACAGGCGAACTATGGCTACACCTTC. Protein: CASTPGQANYGYTF. The chain has TRBV28 and TRBJ1-2; 7 nucleotides agree with TRBD1. V gave up 7 bases and J gave up 2 bases; unmatched junction bases: 7. In germline, CDR1 is MDHEN, CDR2 SYDVKM. This CDR3 is built from 14 residues.

The chain combines TRBV28 with TRBJ2-1; 8 bases align to TRBD2. Germline V CDR1 and CDR2: MDHEN, SYDVKM. The ends lost 5 bases at V and 10 bases at J; junction bases unmatched: 4. This CDR3 has 12 amino acids. The CDR3 here is CASSLRTSEQFF. CDR3 in DNA: TGTGCCAGCAGTCTTCGGACTAGCGAGCAGTTCTTC.

This clone was recorded once. This chain uses TRBV19 with TRBJ1-2; D call uncertain. V shed 7 bases and J shed 10 bases, with 16 bases lying between them. The CDR3 length is 12 residues. CDR1 and CDR2 (germline): LNHDA, SQIVND (reference sequence). The CDR3 DNA reads TGTGCCAGTACCCCGGGGAGACCGATCTACACCTTC. It encodes CASTPGRPIYTF.

The chain uses TRBV20-1 and TRBJ2-7; maybe TRBD2 (6 bases). Trimming removed 3 bases from V and 1 base from J, with 13 bases in between. The germline V gene encodes CDR1 DFQATT and CDR2 SNEGSKA (reference sequence). CDR3 length: 14 residues. The CDR3 DNA reads TGCAGTGCTAGTAGTGTGGGGGGTTCCTACGAGCAGTACTTC. It codes for CSASSVGGSYEQYF.

The chain carries TRBV28 and TRBJ2-3, with 12 bases identical to TRBD2. Germline V lookup: CDR1 MDHEN, CDR2 SYDVKM. V lost 1 base, J lost 6 bases, and 5 bases stayed unmatched. The CDR3 has 16 residues. CDR3 DNA: TGTGCCAGCAGTTTATTCGGGCTAGCGGGGGGGGATACGCAGTATTTT. It encodes CASSLFGLAGGDTQYF.